The TCR beta chain under discussion was sequenced for a study of technical replicates of blood from a handful of donors. TCRdb's copy holds only in-frame clones and misses some; the assay was immunoSEQ multiplex PCR. The sample carries more than 75,000 clones, just under 95% recorded once. The germline CDR1 and CDR2 sequences are MDHEN and SYDVKM. The CDR3 totals 15 residues. The junction had 9 bases not matched to a gene; V was cut back by 5 bases and J by 3 bases. J is TRBJ2-7 and V is TRBV28; 8 bases are shared with TRBD2. The receptor comes from a human donor in good health. Input material: T cells isolated from PBMCs. The CDR3 nucleotides read TGTGCCAGCAGTGTCTTGACTAGCGCGAACTACGAGCAGTACTTC. This translates into CASSVLTSANYEQYF.